The 12 T cell receptor beta chains listed next were all sequenced from one sample in a study of T cell clonality in common variable immunodeficiency. General study results and limits: Fewer deletions and N-nucleotide insertions were reportedly seen in common variable immunodeficiency TCR beta sequences.

The table came from immunoSEQ multiplex PCR; TCRdb's copy has only in-frame clones and leaves some out. The profile covers 25,000 to 30,000 clones, none occurring a single time. The antigens of these receptors remain unknown. Sequenced sample: peripheral blood mononuclear cells. The source of these receptors is a human donor with common variable immunodeficiency.

This clone was seen a few times. The DNA ends 3 residues before the CDR3 does, and the rest of the CDR3 is filled in from the germline J gene. V usage is TRBV11-2 and J usage is TRBJ2-7, with D possibly matching TRBD1 (6 bases). CDR1 and CDR2 (germline): SGHAT, FQNNGV. Trimming pared 6 bases from V and 6 bases from J, leaving 9 bases between. This CDR3 has 11 amino acids. The sequenced CDR3 bases are TGTGCCAGCAGGCAGGGGTCCGAG. It codes for CASRQGSE. From start to end, the CDR3 is CASRQGSEQYF.

This clone showed up many times. The CDR3 end falls 3 residues outside the read, so it is completed with the germline J gene. The J gene is TRBJ2-5, the V gene TRBV7-3, with 7 bases that match TRBD2. Germline V CDR1 and CDR2: SGHTA, FQGTGA. J was trimmed by 5 bases and V by 0 bases; bases with no gene match: 6. This CDR3 region has 15 residues. This CDR3 is CASSLTPGGFETQYF. The sequenced CDR3 bases are TGTGCCAGCAGCTTAACCCCCGGGGGGTTCGAGACC.

Note on this clone: The read terminates 3 residues ahead of where the CDR3 ends, so the germline J gene completes it. The chain joins TRBV7-8 to TRBJ2-1, with TRBD2 as a possible D gene (6 bases). The length of the CDR3 is 14 residues. Germline V lookup: CDR1 SGHVS, CDR2 FQNEAQ. Between the trimmed V and J ends, which lost 5 bases and 7 bases, there was a span of 15 bases. Partial CDR3 DNA: TGTGCCAGCAGCCCCAGACTAGAGAGTAATGAG. Amino acid sequence: CASSPRLESNE. The complete CDR3 protein is CASSPRLESNEQFF.

There are a few counts of this clone. The CDR3 DNA, read in part, is TGTGCCAGCAGTACCCCGGGACTGAGTAATCAGCCC. Protein product: CASSTPGLSNQP. The entire CDR3 protein is CASSTPGLSNQPQHF. J is TRBJ1-5 and V is TRBV7-2; D might be TRBD1 (5 bases). The CDR3 extends 3 residues past the end of the read, so its final part is completed from the germline J gene. This CDR3 has 15 residues. V was pared by 6 bases and J by 4 bases, with 16 bases between. In germline, CDR1 is SGHTA, CDR2 FQGNSA. Full variable domain (rest looked up from reference TRBV7-2 and TRBJ1-5): GAGVSQSPSNKVTEKGKDVELRCDPISGHTALYWYRQSLGQGLEFLIYFQGNSAPDKSGLPSDRFSAERTGGSVSTLTIQRTQQEDSAVYLCASSTPGLSNQPQHFGDGTRLSIL.

This clone appeared many times. The sequence runs out 3 residues before the end of the CDR3; the remainder is reconstructed from the germline J gene. V is TRBV7-3 and J is TRBJ2-2; 7 nucleotides match TRBD2. There are 14 residues in the CDR3. The J segment lost 6 bases and the V segment lost 5 bases, leaving 6 bases of the junction unmatched. The germline V gene encodes CDR1 SGHTA and CDR2 FQGTGA. This CDR3 reads CASSPRAGPGELFF. The sequenced part of the CDR3 DNA is TGTGCCAGCAGCCCCAGAGCGGGACCCGGGGAG. Combining the CDR3 with reference TRBV7-3 and TRBJ2-2 gives the whole variable domain GAGVSQTPSNKVTEKGKYVELRCDPISGHTALYWYRQSLGQGPEFLIYFQGTGAADDSGLPNDRFFAVRPEGSVSTLKIQRTERGDSAVYLCASSPRAGPGELFFGEGSRLTVL.

Comments on this clone: The sequenced fragment ends 3 residues before the CDR3 boundary, so the rest is inferred from the germline J gene. This chain joins TRBV23-1 and TRBJ1-1, with D unresolved. TRBV23-1 is noted as an ORF with a role that remains uncertain. Trimming left V 6 bases short and J 4 bases short, with 12 bases between. The CDR3 is 13 residues long. CDR3 DNA (partial): TGCGCCAGCAGGCTACATGGCGGCACTGAA. Amino acid sequence: CASRLHGGTE. The CDR3 in full is CASRLHGGTEAFF.

This clone was counted at least ten times. The read gets to within 3 residues of the CDR3 end, and the germline J gene fills in the rest. The rearrangement joins TRBV7-9 to TRBJ2-1; 8 bases are shared with TRBD1. Germline V gives CDR1 SEHNR, CDR2 FQNEAQ (reference sequence). Trimming removed 3 bases from V and 9 bases from J; junction bases left unmatched: 10. The length of the CDR3 is 15 residues. The CDR3 protein is CASSLTGTGRLEQFF. CDR3 DNA (partial): TGTGCCAGCAGCTTGACCGGGACAGGCAGACTTGAG.

This clone has ten or more counts. The read ends 3 residues shy of where the CDR3 ends; the end is completed using the germline J gene. This sequence joins TRBV20-1 and TRBJ2-3, with no clear D. Germline-derived CDR1 and CDR2 are DFQATT and SNEGSKA (reference sequence). CDR3 size: 13 residues. V gave up 2 bases and J gave up 6 bases, with 12 bases separating them. The CDR3 reads CSARRQVPDTQYF. The DNA read from the CDR3 is TGCAGTGCTAGACGGCAGGTCCCGGATACG.

This clone was found many times. The CDR3 goes on 3 residues after the read ends, and that part is filled in from the germline J gene. The chain combines TRBV7-9 with TRBJ2-5; 12 bases align to TRBD1. The germline gives CDR1 SEHNR, CDR2 FQNEAQ (reference sequence). The CDR3 totals 15 residues. The J segment lost 4 bases and the V segment lost 4 bases, leaving 4 bases of the junction unmatched. The CDR3 sequence: CASSSGQGALETQYF. Partial CDR3 DNA: TGTGCCAGCAGCTCGGGACAGGGGGCCCTAGAGACC.

This clone was detected many times. The CDR3 extends 3 residues past the end of the read, so its final part is completed from the germline J gene. The genes are TRBV7-2 and TRBJ2-2; TRBD2 agrees at 12 bases. Germline CDR1 is SGHTA and CDR2 is FQGNSA. The junction had 2 bases not matched to a gene; V was cut back by 3 bases and J by 6 bases. This CDR3 is 15 amino acids long. The covered CDR3 bases are TGTGCCAGCAGCTTCGGACTAGCGGGACCCGGGGAG. Translated: CASSFGLAGPGE. The whole CDR3 reads CASSFGLAGPGELFF.

This clone has a handful of counts. The read stops 3 residues short of the end of the CDR3; the missing end is completed from the germline J gene. This chain links TRBV7-8 with TRBJ2-1; D is unresolved. V was cut by 4 bases and J by 8 bases, with 24 bases left in between. The CDR3 has 17 amino acids. CDR1 is SGHVS and CDR2 is FQNEAQ in the germline V gene. The sequenced part of the CDR3 DNA is TGTGCCAGCAGCTACCGCTACCTAGTCACGGTGGTGGATGAG. Protein: CASSYRYLVTVVDE. The whole CDR3 is CASSYRYLVTVVDEQFF.

As to this clone: The read stops 3 residues short of the end of the CDR3; the missing end is completed from the germline J gene. This rearrangement joins TRBV7-3 to TRBJ2-3, with D maybe TRBD1 (5 bases). The CDR3 is made up of 14 amino acids. The germline gives CDR1 SGHTA, CDR2 FQGTGA. The DNA read from the CDR3 is TGTGCCAGCAGCGCGTCCGGGTTAGGGGCGGCG. It codes for CASSASGLGAA. In full, the CDR3 is CASSASGLGAAQYF. Filled out from reference TRBV7-3 and TRBJ2-3, the complete variable domain reads GAGVSQTPSNKVTEKGKYVELRCDPISGHTALYWYRQSLGQGPEFLIYFQGTGAADDSGLPNDRFFAVRPEGSVSTLKIQRTERGDSAVYLCASSASGLGAAQYFGPGTRLTVL.